Below, 26 T cell receptor beta chains from the same sample are listed, as sequenced in a study of blood T cells in healthy people across ages. Sample-barcoded 5' priming and a J-beta primer mix drove a second PCR of roughly 6 to 12 cycles. TCRdb reanalysed the 5' RACE reads using MiXCR and keeps one entry per CDR3 protein. The data contain some 690,000 distinct CDR3 sequences, about a fifth of them singletons. Material: blood. Source of these receptors: a man in his 70s in good health.

This clonotype has a handful of counts. The V call is TRBV6-1, the J call TRBJ2-3, with 7 bases lining up with TRBD1. The V and J ends lost 4 bases and 3 bases, in that order; junction bases with no gene match: 7. The CDR3 runs 15 residues. Germline CDR1 MNHNS, CDR2 SASEGT. The CDR3 spells CASSGRGQTTDTQYF. The DNA of the CDR3 is TGTGCCAGCAGTGGAAGGGGACAGACAACAGATACGCAGTATTTT.

This clonotype occurred a few times. The chain couples TRBV4-1 to TRBJ2-3; D ambiguous. Trimming took 1 base from V and 4 from J, leaving 12 bases between them. Germline V gene lookup returns CDR1 MGHRA and CDR2 YSYEKL. This CDR3 has 15 residues. This chain's CDR3 is CASSQGEASSDTQYF. The DNA of the CDR3 is TGCGCCAGCAGCCAAGGGGAAGCAAGTTCAGATACGCAGTATTTT.

The CDR3, as DNA: TGTGCCAGCAGTTCCCCCCAGCGGGGCTACAATGAGCAGTTCTTC. Residues: CASSSPQRGYNEQFF. V gene TRBV28 combines with J gene TRBJ2-1; 7 bases are shared with TRBD2. CDR3 length equals 15 residues. The V gene's germline CDR1 is MDHEN and CDR2 SYDVKM. The V gene end was trimmed by 4 bases and the J gene end by 3 bases; junction bases not matched to a gene: 6.

Ten or more counts support this clonotype. The rearrangement links TRBV20-1 to TRBJ2-5; tentatively, D is TRBD2 (6 bases). The germline V gene encodes CDR1 DFQATT and CDR2 SNEGSKA (reference sequence). The CDR3 extends over 16 amino acids. With 1 base removed from V and 1 base from J, the gap between germline ends came to 16 bases. Written as DNA, the CDR3 is TGCAGTGCTAGAGCTCACATGCGGGGACTCCAAGAGACCCAGTACTTC. Its translation: CSARAHMRGLQETQYF.

There are a few counts of this clonotype. The chain has TRBV5-1 and TRBJ2-2, with D perhaps assigned TRBD1 or TRBD2 (5 bases each). V was cut by 5 bases and J by 6 bases, with 14 bases left in between. Germline V gives CDR1 SGHRS, CDR2 YFSETQ. The CDR3 spans 14 residues. CDR3 bases: TGCGCCAGCAGTCGGGACCCTCGGCCCGGGGAGCTGTTTTTT. Its protein is CASSRDPRPGELFF. The full variable domain, with the rest looked up from reference TRBV5-1 and TRBJ2-2, is KAGVTQTPRYLIKTRGQQVTLSCSPISGHRSVSWYQQTPGQGLQFLFEYFSETQRNKGNFPGRFSGRQFSNSRSEMNVSTLELGDSALYLCASSRDPRPGELFFGEGSRLTVL.

V gene TRBV11-2 combines with J gene TRBJ2-5, with 7 bases aligning to TRBD2. The CDR3 runs to 15 residues. Germline V gene data show CDR1 as SGHAT and CDR2 as FQNNGV. Trimming at V came to 6 bases and at J to 2 bases, leaving 9 bases not matched to a gene. The CDR3 spells CASSIQRGNQETQYF. In DNA form, the CDR3 reads TGTGCCAGCAGTATCCAGCGGGGTAATCAAGAGACCCAGTACTTC.

The chain joins TRBV7-2 to TRBJ2-3; no reliable D call. Deletions cut 5 bases from V and 1 base from J, with 13 bases between. CDR3 size: 15 residues. CDR1 and CDR2 (germline): SGHTA, FQGNSA. The CDR3 region has the DNA TGTGCCAGCAGCATGCGTCTACCACGCACAGATACGCAGTATTTT. Translating gives CASSMRLPRTDTQYF.

This clonotype was counted only a few times. This CDR3 is CASRRYGTEYTEAFF. CDR3 coding DNA: TGCGCCAGCAGACGCTACGGGACAGAATACACTGAAGCTTTCTTT. The gene calls are TRBV5-1 and TRBJ1-1; the match to TRBD1 covers 7 bases. Trimming at V came to 5 bases and at J to 3 bases, leaving 10 bases not matched to a gene. The CDR3 is made up of 15 amino acids. From germline, CDR1 is SGHRS and CDR2 YFSETQ.

The CDR3 DNA is TGTGCCAGCAGTTTAGCAGGGGGCGCGAGGAACACTGAAGCTTTCTTT. Translation: CASSLAGGARNTEAFF. J is TRBJ1-1 and V is TRBV12-3 or TRBV12-4; 7 positions match TRBD1. The CDR3 is 16 amino acids. V lost 0 bases to trimming and J lost 1 base; unmatched junction nucleotides: 5.

The chain recombines TRBV7-3 with TRBJ2-7; D gene unclear. This CDR3 region has 11 residues. The germline V and J ends were trimmed by 7 bases and 3 bases, with 7 bases remaining between them. Germline V gene lookup returns CDR1 SGHTA and CDR2 FQGTGA. Here the CDR3 DNA reads TGTGCCAGCAACCACAACTACGAGCAGTACGTC. Protein product: CASNHNYEQYV.

The chain is built from TRBV19 and TRBJ2-2, with a tentative D call TRBD2 (5 bases). Trimming took 7 bases from V and 3 from J, leaving 15 bases between them. The CDR3 covers 15 residues. CDR1 and CDR2 from the germline V gene are LNHDA and SQIVND (reference sequence). The CDR3 nucleotides read TGTGCCAGTACCCCGCGAGGGCTGGACACCGGGGAGCTGTTTTTT. The encoded protein is CASTPRGLDTGELFF.

The sample holds a few counts of this clonotype. The V and J genes are TRBV12-3 or TRBV12-4 and TRBJ2-3; D is perhaps TRBD2 (5 bases). Trimming took off 7 bases at V and 0 bases at J, with 11 bases between the two ends. The CDR3 extends over 14 amino acids. The CDR3 sequence: CASKVGLSTDTQYF. CDR3 nucleotide sequence: TGTGCCAGCAAAGTCGGACTGAGCACAGATACGCAGTATTTT.

This clonotype occurred a few times. J is TRBJ1-4 and V is TRBV7-2; D is possibly TRBD1 (6 bases). CDR1 SGHTA and CDR2 FQGNSA come from the germline V gene. Deletions cut 8 bases from V and 0 bases from J, with 13 bases between. The CDR3 has 15 amino acids. CDR3 DNA sequence: TGTGCCAGCCGCCCCGGGGACACAACTAATGAAAAACTGTTTTTT. Translation gives CASRPGDTTNEKLFF.

In its sample, this clonotype was seen a few times. The chain combines TRBV20-1 with TRBJ2-5, with D hard to call. Between the trimmed V and J ends, which lost 1 base and 1 base, there was a span of 13 bases. This CDR3 has 15 residues. Germline CDR1 is DFQATT and CDR2 is SNEGSKA (reference sequence). The DNA for the CDR3 is TGCAGTGCTAGAGGCCGGCTTGAAGCCCAAGAGACCCAGTACTTC. This codes for CSARGRLEAQETQYF.

This clonotype was observed a few times. The chain uses TRBV6-2 or TRBV6-3 and TRBJ2-5; 10 nucleotides align to TRBD2. The J segment lost 3 bases and the V segment lost 4 bases, leaving 2 bases of the junction unmatched. From germline, CDR1 is MNHEY and CDR2 SVGEGT. This CDR3 has 14 residues. This chain's CDR3 is CASSSLAGEETQYF. The DNA for the CDR3 is TGTGCCAGCAGTTCCCTAGCGGGAGAAGAGACCCAGTACTTC.

Only a few counts were recorded for this clonotype. CDR3 loop: CASGQGLTGELFF. DNA of the CDR3: TGTGCCAGCGGACAGGGCCTCACCGGGGAGCTGTTTTTT. The rearrangement links TRBV28 to TRBJ2-2; TRBD1 matches at 8 bases. CDR3 length: 13 amino acids. The V and J ends lost 8 bases and 4 bases, in that order; junction bases with no gene match: 3. The germline V gene encodes CDR1 MDHEN and CDR2 SYDVKM. Full variable domain (remainder filled in from reference TRBV28 and TRBJ2-2): DVKVTQSSRYLVKRTGEKVFLECVQDMDHENMFWYRQDPGLGLRLIYFSYDVKMKEKGDIPEGYSVSREKKERFSLILESASTNQTSMYLCASGQGLTGELFFGEGSRLTVL.

This clonotype was found a few times. The rearrangement uses TRBV29-1 and TRBJ1-1; D ambiguous. Trimming stripped 4 bases from V and 1 base from J, with 13 bases between. This CDR3 has 14 amino acids. Germline assignment: CDR1 SQVTM and CDR2 ANQGSEA. The CDR3 bases are TGCAGCGTTGCGCGGGAGTGGGCGAACACTGAAGCTTTCTTT. Translating gives CSVAREWANTEAFF.

This clonotype was counted at least ten times. The V call is TRBV18, the J call TRBJ1-2; perhaps TRBD1 as D (6 bases). With 2 bases removed from V and 3 bases from J, the gap between germline ends came to 13 bases. Germline CDR1 is KGHSH and CDR2 is LQKENI. This CDR3 has 15 residues. The CDR3 spells CASSPSGAIDYGYTF. CDR3 DNA: TGTGCCAGCTCACCATCAGGGGCTATCGACTATGGCTACACCTTC.

This chain links TRBV18 with TRBJ2-3; 10 bases align to TRBD2. CDR3 length: 16 residues. Trimming took 0 bases from V and 6 from J; bases not matched to a gene: 6. Looked up from germline, CDR1 is KGHSH and CDR2 is LQKENI. The CDR3 DNA reads TGTGCCAGCTCACCACCGCTTCTAGCGGGGGCGGATACGCAGTATTTT. It encodes CASSPPLLAGADTQYF.

The chain combines TRBV27 with TRBJ2-1, with 9 bases lining up with TRBD1. CDR3 length: 19 residues. V was clipped by 7 bases and J by 6 bases; unmatched bases: 22. In germline, CDR1 is MNHEY, CDR2 SMNVEV (reference sequence). The CDR3 loop reads CASTDISGLTGQGFNEQFF. CDR3 nucleotide sequence: TGTGCCAGCACCGATATTTCGGGATTAACCGGACAGGGGTTCAATGAGCAGTTCTTC.

This chain joins TRBV20-1 and TRBJ2-1, with TRBD2 as a possible D gene (6 bases). This CDR3 comprises 14 residues. CDR1 DFQATT and CDR2 SNEGSKA come from the germline V gene (reference sequence). Trimming cost V 3 bases and J 3 bases, with 12 bases left between them. The CDR3 DNA reads as TGCAGTGCTAGCTTGCCCGGGAGCTACAATGAGCAGTTCTTC. This encodes CSASLPGSYNEQFF.

The chain combines TRBV6-1 with TRBJ2-4; 7 bases are shared with TRBD1. The CDR3 covers 15 residues. The germline CDR1 and CDR2 sequences are MNHNS and SASEGT. V shed 2 bases and J 4 bases; nucleotides not matched to a gene: 5. The CDR3 here is CASSEFRDSKNIQYF. The CDR3 nucleotides read TGTGCCAGCAGTGAATTTCGGGACAGTAAAAACATTCAGTACTTC.

The V gene is TRBV7-6, the J gene TRBJ2-5, with D hard to call. The CDR3 runs to 14 residues. Trimming pared 3 bases from V and 1 base from J, leaving 9 bases between. Germline V gives CDR1 SGHVS, CDR2 FNYEAQ. CDR3 in amino acids: CASSLLNAQETQYF. The CDR3 nucleotides are TGTGCCAGCAGCTTGCTTAATGCCCAAGAGACCCAGTACTTC.

This clonotype was found a few times. This rearrangement joins TRBV28 to TRBJ1-5; 10 bases are shared with TRBD1. The germline V gene encodes CDR1 MDHEN and CDR2 SYDVKM. The CDR3 totals 13 residues. J lost 8 bases, V lost 6 bases, and 4 bases had no gene match. The CDR3 nucleotides are TGTGCCAGCAGGGGGACAGGGGATGAGCCCCAGCATTTT. Its translation: CASRGTGDEPQHF.

This clonotype was seen more than once but under ten times. V and J are TRBV4-2 and TRBJ2-5; a weak D match, TRBD2 (6 bases). Germline V gene lookup returns CDR1 LGHNA and CDR2 YNFKEQ. The CDR3 is made up of 16 amino acids. V was shortened by 1 base and J by 5 bases, with 17 bases between the two germline ends. CDR3 nucleotide sequence: TGTGCCAGCAGCCAAGTGGCAGCTAGCGATTTCGAGACCCAGTACTTC. It encodes CASSQVAASDFETQYF.

This chain links TRBV6-5 with TRBJ1-1, with unresolved D. CDR1 and CDR2 (germline): MNHEY, SVGAGI. The CDR3 extends over 13 amino acids. V gave up 0 bases and J gave up 5 bases, with 7 bases separating them. The CDR3 DNA reads as TGTGCCAGCAGTTACTCCCTAAGAACTGAAGCTTTCTTT. Protein sequence: CASSYSLRTEAFF.